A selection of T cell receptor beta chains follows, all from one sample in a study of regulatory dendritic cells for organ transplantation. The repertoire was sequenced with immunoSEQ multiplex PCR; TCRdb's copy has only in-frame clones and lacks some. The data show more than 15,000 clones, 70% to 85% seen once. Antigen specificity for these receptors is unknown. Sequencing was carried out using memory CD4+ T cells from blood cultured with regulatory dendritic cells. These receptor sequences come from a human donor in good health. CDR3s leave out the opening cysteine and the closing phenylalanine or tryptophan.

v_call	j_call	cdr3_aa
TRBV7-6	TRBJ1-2	ASSLGRGIDYGYT
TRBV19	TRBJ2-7	ATKGESYEQY
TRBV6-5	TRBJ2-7	ASSVTTGLADMKY
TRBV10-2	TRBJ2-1	ASSGARERYEQF
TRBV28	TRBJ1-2	ASSLGSYGYT
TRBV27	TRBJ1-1	ATSRTGRMNTEAF
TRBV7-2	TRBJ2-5	ASSSTRAYRGRQETQY
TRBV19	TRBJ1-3	ASSYPRTASGNTIY
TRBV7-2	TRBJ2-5	ASSFKWTGIQETQY
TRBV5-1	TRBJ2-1	ASSLVSRSYNEQF
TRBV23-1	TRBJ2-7	ASSQSPRQLSYEQY
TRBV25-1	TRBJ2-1	ASRQGATSNEQF
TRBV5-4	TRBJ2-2	ASSLAGGTVNTGELF
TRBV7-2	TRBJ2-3	ASSEQTGADTQY
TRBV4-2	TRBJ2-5	ASSQFEKAQETQY
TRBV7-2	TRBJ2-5	ASSLGAVQETQY
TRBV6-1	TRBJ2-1	ASSVRDLPYNEQF
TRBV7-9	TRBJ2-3	ASSLRSGVGTDTQY
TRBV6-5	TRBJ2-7	ASSLTISYEQY
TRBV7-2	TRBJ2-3	ASSPLYTGLGSDTQY
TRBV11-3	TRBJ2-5	ASSLDKDHQETQY
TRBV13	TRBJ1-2	ASRGRGQSHYGYT
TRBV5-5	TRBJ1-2	ASSWMGTGRIYGYT
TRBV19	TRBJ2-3	ASSIRRTSGSTDTQY
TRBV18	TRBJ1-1	ASSQTGGHTEAF
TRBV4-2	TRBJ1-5	ASSQDYLGDQPQH
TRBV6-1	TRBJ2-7	ASSEGTASYEQY
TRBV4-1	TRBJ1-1	ASSQEGDRRLRGSEAF
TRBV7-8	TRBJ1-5	ASSATGGRRNQPQH
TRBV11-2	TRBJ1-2	ASSLEAKPNYGYT
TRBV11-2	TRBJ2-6	ASSLGGWLNSGANVLT
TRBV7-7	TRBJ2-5	ASSPGTGQGIETQY
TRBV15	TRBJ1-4	ATSRDRGNEKLF
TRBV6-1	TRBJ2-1	ASSEVGGLNEQF
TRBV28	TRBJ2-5	ASSLPGTNLGTQY
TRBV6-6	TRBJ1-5	ASSLRLGRGDQPQH
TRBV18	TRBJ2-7	ASSPPGQGAYEQY
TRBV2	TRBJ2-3	ASSLRAGRADTQY
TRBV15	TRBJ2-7	ATSRGDIVEQY
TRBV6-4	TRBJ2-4	ASSDSDRAKNIQYFGANIQY
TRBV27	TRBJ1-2	ASSSNRANYGYT
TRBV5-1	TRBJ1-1	ASSPTQTGGTEAF
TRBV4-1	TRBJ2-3	ASSPTGGVRKSTDTQY
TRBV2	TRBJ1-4	ASSRTGINEKLF
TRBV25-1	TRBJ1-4	ASSEGWATNEKLF